The 14 T cell receptor beta chains below come from one sample, sequenced in a study of OX40 agonist ivuxolimab in advanced cancers. Method: immunoSEQ multiplex PCR; TCRdb's copy keeps in-frame clones and lacks some. The table lists some 78,000 clones, 86% of them singletons, with approximately 0.99% in the top ten. The sequenced sample was CD4+ or CD8+ T cells sorted from blood, obtained in a trial of the OX40 agonist ivuxolimab. These receptors came from an adult with an advanced solid tumor such as melanoma, head and neck, liver or kidney cancer.

The V gene is TRBV28, the J gene TRBJ1-5, with D perhaps matching TRBD1 (6 bases). The CDR3 is 16 residues long. In germline, CDR1 is MDHEN, CDR2 SYDVKM. V was shortened by 5 bases and J by 5 bases, with 19 bases between the two germline ends. The CDR3, as DNA: TGTGCCAGCAGTCTTACCGGGACACTCCTTCATCAGCCCCAGCATTTT. Translation: CASSLTGTLLHQPQHF.

J is TRBJ2-2 and V is TRBV19; unclear D gene. V was pared by 4 bases and J by 5 bases, with 11 bases between. Germline-derived CDR1 and CDR2 are LNHDA and SQIVND (reference sequence). The CDR3 sequence is 14 residues long. In nucleotides, the CDR3 is TGTGCCAGTAGTACCAGACTGGAGACCGGGGAGCTGTTTTTT. It specifies CASSTRLETGELFF.

V and J are TRBV9 and TRBJ2-3, with TRBD2 matching 8 bases. Germline V lookup: CDR1 SGDLS, CDR2 YYNGEE. The CDR3 runs to 16 residues. Trimming removed 0 bases from V and 0 bases from J; junction bases left unmatched: 3. The CDR3 loop reads CASSVAAGDSTDTQYF. CDR3 coding DNA: TGTGCCAGCAGCGTAGCAGCGGGGGATAGCACAGATACGCAGTATTTT.

There are a few counts of this clone. The rearrangement joins TRBV20-1 to TRBJ2-7, with D unclear. Trimming left V 2 bases short and J 3 bases short, with 5 bases between. CDR1 is DFQATT and CDR2 is SNEGSKA in the germline V gene (reference sequence). CDR3 length: 11 amino acids. CDR3 sequence reads: CSARRNYEQYF. CDR3 DNA: TGCAGTGCTAGAAGGAACTACGAGCAGTACTTC.

The chain uses TRBV7-6 and TRBJ2-3; 7 nucleotides agree with TRBD1. The CDR3 is 16 residues long. Germline trimming cut 4 bases from V and 1 base from J; bases unmatched to any gene: 8. Per germline, CDR1 SGHVS and CDR2 FNYEAQ. The CDR3 spells CASSSGGSRGTDTQYF. The DNA of the CDR3 is TGTGCCAGCAGCTCAGGGGGTTCCCGCGGCACAGATACGCAGTATTTT.

CDR3 protein: CASTTNRGQWDTEAFF. The DNA for the CDR3 is TGTGCCAGCACCACAAACAGGGGGCAGTGGGACACTGAAGCTTTCTTT. The chain uses TRBV7-2 and TRBJ1-1; 9 positions agree with TRBD1. CDR1 and CDR2 from the germline V gene are SGHTA and FQGNSA. The ends lost 7 bases at V and 3 bases at J; junction bases unmatched: 12. The CDR3 spans 16 residues.

Only a few counts were recorded for this clone. The chain joins TRBV6-1 to TRBJ1-5; 10 bases align to TRBD1. V lost 3 bases to trimming and J lost 0 bases; unmatched junction nucleotides: 2. CDR3 length: 16 amino acids. Germline CDR1 MNHNS, CDR2 SASEGT. In nucleotides, the CDR3 is TGTGCCAGCAGTGATGGGACAGGGGCTAGCAATCAGCCCCAGCATTTT. Its protein is CASSDGTGASNQPQHF.

This chain joins TRBV7-3 and TRBJ2-1; 16 bases are shared with TRBD2. The CDR3 loop spans 16 amino acids. With V trimmed by 4 bases and J by 10 bases, 7 bases remained unmatched. Germline CDR1 reads SGHTA; CDR2 reads FQGTGA. In DNA, the CDR3 is TGTGCCAGCAGCTCGGGACTAGCGGGAGGGACGGGAGAGCAGTTCTTC. Translating it yields CASSSGLAGGTGEQFF. Supplemented by reference TRBV7-3 and TRBJ2-1, the full variable domain reads GAGVSQTPSNKVTEKGKYVELRCDPISGHTALYWYRQSLGQGPEFLIYFQGTGAADDSGLPNDRFFAVRPEGSVSTLKIQRTERGDSAVYLCASSSGLAGGTGEQFFGPGTRLTVL.

The V gene is TRBV7-6, the J gene TRBJ2-7; D is perhaps TRBD1 (6 bases). Germline V gene lookup returns CDR1 SGHVS and CDR2 FNYEAQ. V was pared by 4 bases and J by 4 bases, with 11 bases between. CDR3 length equals 13 residues. CDR3 amino acids: CASSWGTTYEQYF. The CDR3 DNA sequence: TGTGCCAGCAGCTGGGGGACAACTTACGAGCAGTACTTC.

The chain is built from TRBV20-1 and TRBJ1-1; possible D gene TRBD1, 6 bases. Germline CDR1 and CDR2: DFQATT and SNEGSKA (reference sequence). This CDR3 is built from 11 residues. V was trimmed by 1 base and J by 8 bases, leaving 8 bases between them. CDR3 nucleotides: TGCAGTGCTAGAGCAGGACAGGAAGCTTTCTTT. This sequence encodes CSARAGQEAFF.

The chain joins TRBV6-5 to TRBJ2-7, with TRBD1 matching 8 bases. The CDR3 length is 15 residues. V was pared by 2 bases and J by 5 bases, with 8 bases of the junction left unmatched. The germline V gene has CDR1 MNHEY and CDR2 SVGAGI. Here the CDR3 DNA reads TGTGCCAGCAGTTACGAGGGCAGGGGGCTTCACGAGCAGTACTTC. Protein product: CASSYEGRGLHEQYF.

This chain connects TRBV6-5 to TRBJ2-5; D may be TRBD1 (5 bases). The CDR3 is 15 amino acids. Deletions cut 0 bases from V and 5 bases from J, with 13 bases between. Germline lookup yields CDR1 MNHEY and CDR2 SVGAGI. The CDR3 sequence is CASSYSDDRWETQYF. The CDR3 bases are TGTGCCAGCAGTTACTCGGACGACAGATGGGAGACCCAGTACTTC.

The rearrangement links TRBV6-1 to TRBJ1-1; TRBD1 agrees at 7 bases. V lost 5 bases, J lost 7 bases, and 13 bases stayed unmatched. CDR1 MNHNS and CDR2 SASEGT come from the germline V gene. There are 15 residues in the CDR3. The CDR3 DNA reads TGTGCCAGCAGTAGACAGGGTAGGGGTAAAAATGAAGCTTTCTTT. Translation: CASSRQGRGKNEAFF.

A single count supports this clone. The J gene is TRBJ2-3, the V gene TRBV7-9; 10 nucleotides line up with TRBD2. After removal of 0 bases from V and 3 bases from J, the junction contained 3 bases not matched to a gene. The CDR3 sequence is 16 residues long. In germline, CDR1 is SEHNR, CDR2 FQNEAQ (reference sequence). This chain's CDR3 is CASSLALAGATDTQYF. The CDR3 DNA reads TGTGCCAGCAGCTTAGCGCTAGCGGGGGCGACAGATACGCAGTATTTT.